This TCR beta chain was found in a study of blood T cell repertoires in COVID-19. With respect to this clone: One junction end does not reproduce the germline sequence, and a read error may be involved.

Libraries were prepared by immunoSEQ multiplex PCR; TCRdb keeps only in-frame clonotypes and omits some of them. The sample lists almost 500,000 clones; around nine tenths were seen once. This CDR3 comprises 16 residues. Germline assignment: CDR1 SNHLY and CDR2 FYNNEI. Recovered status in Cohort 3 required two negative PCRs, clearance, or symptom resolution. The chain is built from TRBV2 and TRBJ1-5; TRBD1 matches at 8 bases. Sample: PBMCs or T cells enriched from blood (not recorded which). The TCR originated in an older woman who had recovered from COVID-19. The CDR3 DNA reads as TGTGCCACCAGTCGGGACAGGCGTTTGATAGATCAGCCCCAGCATTTT. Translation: CATSRDRRLIDQPQHF.